This TCR beta chain comes out of a study of cytomegalovirus exposure and HLA in healthy donors. Findings and caveats of the study: Segments of the TCR beta V type were, in most cases, productive about 90% or about 30% of the time in an earlier analysis. Later work showed greater clonal expansion in HLA-associated TCR beta chains than in equally common others.

PCR was performed using 60 Vbeta and 13 Jbeta primers. Sequencing used immunoSEQ multiplex PCR; TCRdb keeps in-frame clones, though not all of them. The sample has 80,000 or so clones; about 73% are singletons. Concerning this clone: Its target is unknown.

Germline V gives CDR1 LNHDA, CDR2 SQIVND (reference sequence). Trimming took off 10 bases at V and 7 bases at J, with 20 bases between the two ends. This CDR3 spans 14 amino acids. The V call is TRBV19, the J call TRBJ1-5; weak D call: TRBD1 (6 bases). The sequenced sample consisted of PBMCs. This TCR derives from a man aged 40-55 years in good health and CMV-seronegative. The CDR3 sequence: CATSLAGAQQPQHF. The CDR3 DNA reads as TGTGCCACTTCGCTGGCAGGGGCGCAGCAGCCCCAGCATTTT.